This T cell receptor (beta chain) was observed in a study of post-analysis software for immune sequencing data. On the study more broadly: As for disease course, relapsing-remitting, secondary progressive and progressive-relapsing multiple sclerosis were all included.

The TCR beta cDNA libraries carried unique molecular identifiers. The source material, about 0.9 to 11 million T cells, gave rise to about 500,000 cDNA molecules. TCRdb used MiXCR to reprocess the PCR reads, holding one entry per CDR3 protein. This table holds some 260,000 distinct CDR3 sequences, 30% to 45% found once. Study-level points and caveats: Compared with controls, patients had more of five TRBV segments, including TRBV5-6, TRBV5-1 and TRBV20-1. Multiple sclerosis was associated with a significant reduction in normalized Chao1 diversity relative to controls. By F measure, strong co-clustering occurred among samples prepared in the same batch.

Germline values: CDR1 DFQATT, CDR2 SNEGSKA (reference sequence). With 3 bases clipped from V and 0 bases from J, the junction kept 2 bases outside the gene matches. The CDR3 is made up of 13 amino acids. This clonotype appeared many times. The antigen remains unidentified. The V call is TRBV20-1, the J call TRBJ2-7; TRBD2 agrees at 7 bases. This receptor was obtained from a girl aged 10 to 17 with multiple sclerosis. Sequencing was done on a sample of blood. As DNA, the CDR3 is TGCAGTGCTAGGGGCGGGAGCTCCTACGAGCAGTACTTC. Protein sequence: CSARGGSSYEQYF.